These T cell receptor beta chains were read from a single sample in a study of blood T cells in healthy people across ages. TCRdb redid the calling of the 5' RACE reads with MiXCR, one entry per CDR3 protein. The sample consists of hundreds of thousands of distinct CDR3 sequences, roughly 25% of them appearing once. This sample also appeared in a second study, on T cells of mothers and their children.

The source material was blood. Receptor source: a boy aged 5-17 years in good health. Each CDR3 is given with its conserved first and last residue. Clone sizes are given selectively: once, few, many, or a class where the clone is expanded.

V gene: TRBV7-2
clone size: .
CDR3 protein: CASQNPEETQYF

V gene: TRBV12-3/TRBV12-4
clone size: few
CDR3 protein: CASSLIRSRDEQYF

V gene: TRBV12-3/TRBV12-4
clone size: .
CDR3 protein: CASSVSGLDYEQYF

V gene: TRBV24-1
clone size: .
CDR3 protein: CATGQGYNEQFF

V gene: TRBV29-1
clone size: few
CDR3 protein: CSVDQGTKTEAFF

V gene: TRBV29-1
clone size: many
CDR3 protein: CSVTGGPVEQYF

V gene: TRBV13
clone size: .
CDR3 protein: CASSFRGGVTRNTEAFF

V gene: TRBV27
clone size: few
CDR3 protein: CASSLAGSAIQPQHF

V gene: TRBV28
clone size: .
CDR3 protein: CASSFTLTGDYGGYTF

V gene: TRBV11-2
clone size: .
CDR3 protein: CASSLSVAGDSYEQYF

V gene: TRBV7-9
clone size: few
CDR3 protein: CASSSGDDEKLFF

V gene: TRBV7-9
clone size: .
CDR3 protein: CASTNQGGVGGYTF

V gene: TRBV12-3/TRBV12-4
clone size: few
CDR3 protein: CASIRSGNTYNEQFF

V gene: TRBV7-9
clone size: few
CDR3 protein: CASSLKPDSYNEQFF

V gene: TRBV19
clone size: .
CDR3 protein: CASSTYYGYTF

V gene: TRBV6-1
clone size: .
CDR3 protein: CASRPWTSGGAINEQLF

V gene: TRBV9
clone size: .
CDR3 protein: CASSVAGGSQETQYF

V gene: TRBV6-1
clone size: few
CDR3 protein: CASSWRGLQETQYF

V gene: TRBV6-1
clone size: .
CDR3 protein: CASSEASEAGGNSPLHF

V gene: TRBV7-3
clone size: few
CDR3 protein: CASSQAINRVKDYGYTF

V gene: TRBV20-1
clone size: .
CDR3 protein: CSARAGGKMDEQFF

V gene: TRBV28
clone size: .
CDR3 protein: CASSLAAGHTGELFF

V gene: TRBV28
clone size: .
CDR3 protein: CASSSTGTGGADTQYF

V gene: TRBV5-6
clone size: few
CDR3 protein: CASSPDRDTEAFF

V gene: TRBV27
clone size: few
CDR3 protein: CASSPGDRNEQFF

V gene: TRBV4-2
clone size: few
CDR3 protein: CASSPRTSEAIQYF

V gene: TRBV28
clone size: few
CDR3 protein: CASSQQGGTYNEQFF

V gene: TRBV4-3
clone size: few
CDR3 protein: CASSRLPGTNNEQFF

V gene: TRBV7-8
clone size: .
CDR3 protein: CASSLRTWETQYF

V gene: TRBV5-1
clone size: .
CDR3 protein: CASSLRGRGREPTYEQYF

V gene: TRBV29-1
clone size: .
CDR3 protein: CSVTSGDEKLFF

V gene: TRBV12-3/TRBV12-4
clone size: .
CDR3 protein: CASWASWQEYEQYF

V gene: TRBV12-3/TRBV12-4
clone size: few
CDR3 protein: CASSSVADHTGELFF

V gene: TRBV4-3
clone size: .
CDR3 protein: CASSQDPAGQETQYF

V gene: TRBV5-1
clone size: .
CDR3 protein: CASSRSGGWTGELFF